One and the same sample provided the 24 T cell receptor beta chains below, sequenced in a study of tumor-infiltrating lymphocytes in oesophageal squamous cell carcinoma. TCRdb passed the PCR reads through MiXCR, listing each CDR3 protein once. Here the sample spans about 14,000 distinct CDR3 sequences, about half being singletons. The sample was blood. All receptors come from a male donor with esophageal squamous cell carcinoma.

The CDR3 DNA is TGTGCCAGCAGCTTAAAGGGGGGGGCCTACGAGCAGTACTTC. The encoded protein is CASSLKGGAYEQYF. V is TRBV7-3 and J is TRBJ2-7; weak D call: TRBD2 (7 bases). From germline, CDR1 is SGHTA and CDR2 FQGTGA. V was clipped by 1 base and J by 2 bases, with 9 bases between them. This CDR3 comprises 14 residues.

V and J are TRBV7-8 and TRBJ1-5; D call uncertain. The CDR3 sequence is 15 residues long. CDR1 is SGHVS and CDR2 is FQNEAQ in the germline V gene. Deletions cut 1 base from V and 9 bases from J, with 16 bases between. The CDR3 coding sequence is TGTGCCAGCAGCTTAGTGGAGGGCCAGAGGTGGCCCCAGCATTTT. Translating it yields CASSLVEGQRWPQHF.

This clonotype was counted at least ten times. The chain is built from TRBV2 and TRBJ1-5; tentatively, D is TRBD1 (5 bases). The V gene's germline CDR1 is SNHLY and CDR2 FYNNEI. Trimming removed 2 bases at V and 2 bases at J, with 10 bases between. This CDR3 has 15 amino acids. DNA of the CDR3: TGTGCCAGCAGTGAACGGCCACAGGGCAATCAGCCCCAGCATTTT. Translating it yields CASSERPQGNQPQHF.

The CDR3 spells CASSFLAGPHEQYF. The CDR3 coding sequence is TGTGCCAGCAGCTTCCTAGCGGGTCCCCACGAGCAGTACTTC. The chain is built from TRBV7-2 and TRBJ2-5; 8 nucleotides line up with TRBD2. The last part of the DNA fits TRBJ2-7 better; the J call may be wrong. The germline V gene has CDR1 SGHTA and CDR2 FQGNSA. The CDR3 covers 14 residues.

This clonotype is medium-sized in the sample. The chain joins TRBV7-3 to TRBJ2-3; 10 bases fit TRBD1. This CDR3 has 13 residues. J lost 9 bases, V lost 4 bases, and 4 bases had no gene match. Germline V gene sequence: CDR1 SGHTA, CDR2 FQGTGA. CDR3 sequence: CASSSTGGNTQYF. The CDR3 DNA reads as TGTGCCAGCAGCTCGACAGGGGGCAACACGCAGTATTTT.

The CDR3 here is CASSSRANYGYTF. CDR3 sequence (DNA): TGTGCCAGCAGCTCCAGAGCTAACTATGGCTACACCTTC. The chain is built from TRBV7-3 and TRBJ2-5; D call uncertain. The end of the DNA fits TRBJ1-2 better, so the J call may be wrong. The CDR3 spans 13 residues. Germline V CDR1 and CDR2: SGHTA, FQGTGA.

The V call is TRBV7-8, the J call TRBJ1-2, with 9 bases identical to TRBD1. Germline V gene sequence: CDR1 SGHVS, CDR2 FQNEAQ. Trimming cost V 5 bases and J 8 bases; bases outside gene matches: 12. This CDR3 has 15 amino acids. CDR3: CASSGSGTGWRGYTF. The CDR3 nucleotides are TGTGCCAGCAGCGGATCCGGGACAGGGTGGAGAGGCTACACCTTC.

This clonotype is medium-sized within its sample. V gene TRBV7-2 combines with J gene TRBJ2-7, with 9 bases lining up with TRBD2. The length of the CDR3 is 13 residues. Germline V CDR1 and CDR2: SGHTA, FQGNSA. V was clipped by 5 bases and J by 9 bases; unmatched bases: 8. CDR3 residues: CASSRLAESLQYF. The CDR3 nucleotides are TGTGCCAGCAGCCGACTAGCGGAAAGTCTGCAGTACTTC. Based on the CDR3 plus reference TRBV7-2 and TRBJ2-7, the full variable domain is GAGVSQSPSNKVTEKGKDVELRCDPISGHTALYWYRQSLGQGLEFLIYFQGNSAPDKSGLPSDRFSAERTGGSVSTLTIQRTQQEDSAVYLCASSRLAESLQYFGPGTRLTVT.

This chain links TRBV7-8 with TRBJ2-5, with 11 bases that match TRBD1. The CDR3 sequence is 17 residues long. Unmatched junction bases numbered 12, after V lost 4 bases and J lost 5 bases. Germline V gene lookup returns CDR1 SGHVS and CDR2 FQNEAQ. CDR3 amino acids: CASSSIRDRGYWETQYF. The CDR3 DNA is TGTGCCAGCAGCTCCATAAGGGACAGGGGGTACTGGGAGACCCAGTACTTC.

This clonotype has more than one count but fewer than ten. V is TRBV30 and J is TRBJ2-7; 11 bases agree with TRBD2. The DNA end is more similar to TRBJ2-1, so the J call may be wrong. The CDR3 contains 16 residues. Per the germline V gene, CDR1 is GTSNPN and CDR2 is SVGIG (reference sequence). This chain's CDR3 is CAWSVWLAGGPNEQFF. For the CDR3, the DNA is TGTGCCTGGAGTGTATGGCTAGCGGGAGGTCCCAATGAGCAGTTCTTC.

The rearrangement links TRBV7-2 to TRBJ2-3; 10 positions agree with TRBD2. The CDR3 sequence is 16 residues long. CDR1 and CDR2 (germline): SGHTA, FQGNSA. V shed 7 bases, J shed 0 bases, and the junction held 7 bases outside the gene matches. The CDR3, as DNA: TGTGCCAGCACCAAACTAGCGGGACCTAGCACAGATACGCAGTATTTT. This sequence encodes CASTKLAGPSTDTQYF. The whole variable domain, remainder taken from reference TRBV7-2 and TRBJ2-3, is GAGVSQSPSNKVTEKGKDVELRCDPISGHTALYWYRQSLGQGLEFLIYFQGNSAPDKSGLPSDRFSAERTGGSVSTLTIQRTQQEDSAVYLCASTKLAGPSTDTQYFGPGTRLTVL.

The V call is TRBV7-6, the J call TRBJ2-5; D is undetermined. The J call is doubtful: the DNA matches TRBJ2-1 better. The CDR3 is made up of 13 amino acids. Germline V gene data show CDR1 as SGHVS and CDR2 as FNYEAQ. CDR3 sequence (DNA): TGTGCCAGCAGCTTAGCCGACGGGAATGAGCAGTTCTTC. Translating it yields CASSLADGNEQFF.

Remarks on this clonotype: Since no conserved phenylalanine or tryptophan closes the CDR3, a read error is the likely cause. The limits of the CDR3 on the DNA are not certain, so only TCRdb's listed CDR3 is given. This chain uses TRBV7-6 with TRBJ2-3; the table's D call TRBD1 went unverified against the DNA. The length of the CDR3 is 19 amino acids, counting both ends. The germline V gene encodes CDR1 SGHVS and CDR2 FNYEAQ. The CDR3: CASSLFTGGLRRWLHLRFG.

The CDR3 sequence is CASSVVDSGNTIYF. The CDR3 nucleotides are TGTGCCAGCAGTGTAGTAGACTCTGGAAACACCATATATTTT. This chain connects TRBV6-6 to TRBJ1-1; unclear D gene. The DNA end is a closer match to TRBJ1-3, so the J assignment may be wrong. The CDR3 consists of 14 residues. The germline gives CDR1 MNHNY, CDR2 SVGAGI (reference sequence).

This sequence joins TRBV7-3 and TRBJ2-2; TRBD2 matches at 8 bases. Germline V gene lookup returns CDR1 SGHTA and CDR2 FQGTGA. The CDR3 contains 17 residues. V shed 3 bases and J 0 bases; nucleotides not matched to a gene: 6. As DNA, the CDR3 is TGTGCCAGCAGCTTCCGGGGGGGGCCAACGAACACCGGGGAGCTGTTTTTT. Translating gives CASSFRGGPTNTGELFF.

This chain links TRBV7-6 with TRBJ2-4; TRBD2 aligns across 8 bases. The last part of the DNA fits TRBJ2-1 better; the J call may be wrong. CDR1 is SGHVS, CDR2 FNYEAQ, per germline. This CDR3 is 14 amino acids long. The CDR3 DNA reads TGTGCCAGCAGCTTTAGCGGGGAGTTCTATGAGCAGTTCTTC. Translating gives CASSFSGEFYEQFF.

The CDR3 sequence: CASRLAGIGDEQFF. The CDR3 nucleotides are TGTGCCAGCAGGTTAGCGGGAATAGGGGATGAGCAGTTCTTC. V gene TRBV6-9 combines with J gene TRBJ2-4; the match to TRBD2 covers 8 bases. The J call is in doubt because the DNA end fits TRBJ2-1 better. The CDR3 runs to 14 residues. Germline values: CDR1 MNHGY, CDR2 SVAAGI.

The rearrangement uses TRBV5-1 and TRBJ2-3; a possible D gene is TRBD2 (6 bases). CDR3 length equals 15 residues. Trimming left V 0 bases short and J 3 bases short, with 11 bases between. Germline V gene data show CDR1 as SGHRS and CDR2 as YFSETQ. Here the CDR3 reads CASSLAGVGTDTQYF. The CDR3 DNA is TGCGCCAGCAGCTTGGCGGGGGTTGGGACAGATACGCAGTATTTT.

By share, this clonotype ranks as large. The chain combines TRBV7-4 with TRBJ2-2; D may be TRBD1 (6 bases). The germline V and J ends were trimmed by 8 bases and 3 bases, with 10 bases remaining between them. The CDR3 has 13 residues. From germline, CDR1 is SGHVT and CDR2 SQSDAQ. The CDR3 loop reads CASDRRYTGELFF. In DNA form, the CDR3 reads TGTGCCAGCGACAGGCGCTACACCGGGGAGCTGTTTTTT.

Note on this clonotype: This likely comes from a read error, as the CDR3 has no conserved phenylalanine or tryptophan at its end. The DNA is omitted, as the CDR3 cannot be located on it reliably, and the CDR3 follows TCRdb's listing. The V and J genes are TRBV7-4 and TRBJ2-3; the table gives TRBD2 as D, unverified against the DNA. Germline CDR1 reads SGHVT; CDR2 reads SQSDAQ. The CDR3 contains 17 residues when both ends are counted. The CDR3 loop is CASSLASGMYNEQFFGP.

The chain recombines TRBV7-2 with TRBJ2-1; 11 nucleotides align to TRBD1. The closer fit of TRBJ2-7 to the DNA end suggests the J call may be wrong. CDR1 SGHTA and CDR2 FQGNSA come from the germline V gene. There are 15 residues in the CDR3. CDR3 residues: CASSPWTGGLYEQYF. DNA for the CDR3: TGTGCCAGCAGCCCCTGGACAGGGGGCCTCTACGAGCAGTACTTC.

The V call is TRBV27, the J call TRBJ2-3; D is possibly TRBD1 (5 bases). The end of the DNA is better explained by TRBJ2-7, so the J call may be wrong. There are 15 residues in the CDR3. CDR1 MNHEY and CDR2 SMNVEV come from the germline V gene (reference sequence). CDR3 sequence: CASTSKRGVNYEQYF. CDR3 sequence (DNA): TGTGCCAGTACCAGTAAAAGGGGCGTAAACTACGAGCAGTACTTC.

The chain is built from TRBV29-1 and TRBJ2-4; 10 nucleotides agree with TRBD1. The CDR3 spans 16 residues. The V and J ends lost 4 bases and 8 bases, in that order; junction bases with no gene match: 14. Germline V lookup: CDR1 SQVTM, CDR2 ANQGSEA. The CDR3 spells CSVGGVRQGARDIQYF. In DNA form, the CDR3 reads TGCAGCGTTGGAGGGGTACGACAGGGGGCCCGGGACATTCAGTACTTC.

This sequence joins TRBV12-3 or TRBV12-4 and TRBJ2-7, with TRBD2 matching over 10 bases. Unmatched junction bases numbered 19, after V lost 3 bases and J lost 2 bases. This CDR3 has 20 residues. The CDR3 nucleotides read TGTGCCAGCAGTTTTATGATCCTGGACAGAGGACTAGCGGATACCTACGAGCAGTACTTC. Amino acid sequence: CASSFMILDRGLADTYEQYF.